This T cell receptor beta chain is from a study of radiation and T cells in renal cell carcinoma (dated by TCRdb to the early 2020s). At the level of the whole study: The samples were obtained from a clinical trial, where primary renal cell carcinomas were treated with 15 Gy stereotactic body radiation therapy and then removed by nephrectomy 4 weeks afterward. A total of some 51 samples underwent TCR beta sequencing, made up of around 26 tumors and around 27 peripheral blood samples. Across all 53 samples, 4,016,671 unique CDR3 nucleotide sequences encoding around 2,500,000 unique CDR3 amino acid sequences were identified. Broader findings and caveats from the paper: Top tumor clonotypes rose in blood from baseline to 2 weeks post-radiation, then contracted by 4 weeks, suggesting transient expansion of tumor-resident clones. Tracking of blood repertoire dynamics stopped at less than five weeks after treatment, with no follow-up past that point. Because no pretreatment tumor biopsies were available, whether clonotypes were present in the tumor at baseline could not be determined. Because the trial had a single-armed design, the trial could not examine how radiation dose or scheduling affected the TCR repertoire.

The intended sense of this specimen's time point label: blood 2 weeks post-SBRT. The sample's treatment or condition label is to be understood as: 15 Gy SBRT to primary tumor, nephrectomy 4 weeks later. Serial peripheral blood from radiation-treated patients was sampled at baseline, 2 weeks and 4 weeks after SBRT to track tumor-enriched clonotypes. Every patient's renal cell carcinoma showed clear cell pathology. The QIAamp DNA Blood Mini Kit (Qiagen) was used to prepare genomic DNA for TCR sequencing. Samples were included in the analyses only if all quality control checks were passed. Following the manufacturer's recommendations, the immunoSEQ kit was used to generate TCR beta libraries from genomic DNA. To prepare the libraries, a first multiplex PCR with proprietary primers was run, followed by a second PCR that added unique barcodes, and a bead cleanup was done after each round. A kit-provided positive control reaction and a negative control reaction were included in every sample batch. The final libraries underwent checking on an Agilent 4200 TapeStation D1000 ScreenTape, volumetric pooling, and quantification by qPCR. Sequencing ran on an Illumina NextSeq500 with a MidOutput 150-cycle cartridge, using 156 Read1 and 15 Index1 cycles with kit custom primers. The pooled library was loaded at approximately 0.92 pM with about 18% PhiX control spiked in. In the paper's pipeline: Vendor-processed data were analyzed in R, with a clonotype defined as all T cells sharing the same CDR3 nucleotide sequence. In the clone abundance analyses, frequencies were normalized to the 10,000 most abundant clones in each sample. Before analysis, public T cell clones were removed, and these numbered fewer than six per sample on average. A difference in abundance of at least 32-fold between compartments was used to define tumor-enriched and baseline blood-enriched clonotypes. A beta-binomial differential abundance model was used to identify clonotypes that expanded or contracted between blood time points. Tumor-blood repertoire similarity was measured with the Baroni-Urbani and Buser coefficient, and group comparisons used two-tailed Wilcoxon tests in R. In TCRdb, the immuneACCESS table is reduced to in-frame sequences with V and J assigned. These tables do not hold every clone; where another copy was compared, an unresolved V gene accounts for under half, and the others remain unexplained. V and J calls and clone size come straight from that table; D and trimming were deduced from the DNA. Here the sample has around 130,000 clones; roughly four fifths occur a single time. The top ten clonotypes cover approximately 1.9% of the sample.

This clone was found once. No antigen is known for it. One base away there is no much larger clone; base qualities are not given. CDR1 and CDR2 are read off the germline V gene as KGHSH and LQKENI. The germline ends are 11 bases apart after V is trimmed by 1 base and J by 5 bases. The CDR3, cysteine through phenylalanine, is 14 amino acids long. Only the CDR3 DNA stays, 42 bases, in frame from base 1. This sequence uses TRBV18 and TRBJ2-5; the D element could tentatively be TRBD1 or TRBD2, as 5 bases agree for each. The receptor comes from a woman aged 55 to 70 with renal cell carcinoma. The sequenced sample was blood, obtained from a patient whose treatment included radiotherapy and nephrectomy. The CDR3 protein sequence reads: CASSPQPGPETQYF. The DNA sequence is as follows: TGTGCCAGCTCACCACAGCCGGGGCCCGAGACCCAGTACTTC. Joined to the reference TRBV18 and TRBJ2-5 proteins, this CDR3 gives the full variable domain: NAGVMQNPRHLVRRRGQEARLRCSPMKGHSHVYWYRQLPEEGLKFMVYLQKENIIDESGMPKERFSAEFPKEGPSILRIQQVVRGDSAAYFCASSPQPGPETQYFGPGTRLLVL.